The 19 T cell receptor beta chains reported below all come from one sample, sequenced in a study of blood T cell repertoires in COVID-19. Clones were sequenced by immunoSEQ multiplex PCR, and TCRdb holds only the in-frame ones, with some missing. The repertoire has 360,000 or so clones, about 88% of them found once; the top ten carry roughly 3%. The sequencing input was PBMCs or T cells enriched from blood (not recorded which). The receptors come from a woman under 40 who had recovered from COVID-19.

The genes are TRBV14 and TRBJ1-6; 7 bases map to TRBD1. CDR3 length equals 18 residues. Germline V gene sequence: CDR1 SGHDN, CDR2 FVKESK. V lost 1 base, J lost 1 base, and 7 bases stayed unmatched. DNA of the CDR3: TGTGCCAGCAGCCAAGTAAAACAGGGGTCGTCCTATAATTCACCCCTCCACTTT. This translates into CASSQVKQGSSYNSPLHF.

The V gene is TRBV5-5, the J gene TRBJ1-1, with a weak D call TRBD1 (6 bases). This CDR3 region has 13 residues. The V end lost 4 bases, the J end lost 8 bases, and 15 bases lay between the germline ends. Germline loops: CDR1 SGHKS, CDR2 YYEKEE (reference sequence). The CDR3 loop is CASSVGWGQEAFF. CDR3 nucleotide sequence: TGTGCCAGCAGCGTAGGGTGGGGGCAGGAAGCTTTCTTT.

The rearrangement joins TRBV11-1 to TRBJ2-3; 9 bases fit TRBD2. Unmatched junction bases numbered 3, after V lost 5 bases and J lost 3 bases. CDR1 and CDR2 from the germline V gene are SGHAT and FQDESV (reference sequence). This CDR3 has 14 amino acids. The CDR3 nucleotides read TGTGCCAGCAGCACTGGACTAGCGACAGATACGCAGTATTTT. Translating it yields CASSTGLATDTQYF. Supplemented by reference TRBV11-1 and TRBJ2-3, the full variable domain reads EAEVAQSPRYKITEKSQAVAFWCDPISGHATLYWYRQILGQGPELLVQFQDESVVDDSQLPKDRFSAERLKGVDSTLKIQPAELGDSAMYLCASSTGLATDTQYFGPGTRLTVL.

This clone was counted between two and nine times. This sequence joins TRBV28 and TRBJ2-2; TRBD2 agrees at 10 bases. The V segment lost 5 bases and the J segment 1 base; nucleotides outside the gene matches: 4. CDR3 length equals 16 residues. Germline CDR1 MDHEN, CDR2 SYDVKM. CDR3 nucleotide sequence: TGTGCCAGCAGTCCGTGGACTAGCGGGAACACCGGGGAGCTGTTTTTT. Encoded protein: CASSPWTSGNTGELFF.

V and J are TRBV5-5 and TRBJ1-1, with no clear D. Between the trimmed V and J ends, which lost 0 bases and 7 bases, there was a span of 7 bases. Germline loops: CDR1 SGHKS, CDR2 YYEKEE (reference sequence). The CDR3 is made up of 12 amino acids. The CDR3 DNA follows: TGTGCCAGCAGCTTGGTGTACGGTGAAGCTTTCTTT. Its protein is CASSLVYGEAFF.

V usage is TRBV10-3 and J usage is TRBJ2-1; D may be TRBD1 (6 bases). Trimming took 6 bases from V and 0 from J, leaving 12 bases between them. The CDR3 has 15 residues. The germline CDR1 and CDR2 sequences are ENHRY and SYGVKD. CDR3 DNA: TGTGCCATCAGGGACAGAACGAGCTCCTACAATGAGCAGTTCTTC. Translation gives CAIRDRTSSYNEQFF.

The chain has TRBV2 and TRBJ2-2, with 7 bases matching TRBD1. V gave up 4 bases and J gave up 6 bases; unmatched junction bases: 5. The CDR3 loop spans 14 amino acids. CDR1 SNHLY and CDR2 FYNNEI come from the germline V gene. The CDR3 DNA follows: TGTGCCAGCAGTGGAAGGGGGCTCGCCGGGGAGCTGTTTTTT. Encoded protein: CASSGRGLAGELFF.

In nucleotides, the CDR3 is TGTGCCAGCAGCTTGGGAGTAGGGGGCCAGGAGACCCAGTACTTC. Its protein product is CASSLGVGGQETQYF. This chain joins TRBV5-6 and TRBJ2-5, with 7 bases lining up with TRBD1. V gave up 0 bases and J gave up 5 bases; unmatched junction bases: 7. Germline V CDR1 and CDR2: SGHDT, YYEEEE. The CDR3 is 15 residues long.

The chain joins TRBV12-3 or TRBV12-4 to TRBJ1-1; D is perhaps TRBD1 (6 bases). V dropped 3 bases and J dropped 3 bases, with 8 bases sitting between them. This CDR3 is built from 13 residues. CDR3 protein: CASSFAGDTEAFF. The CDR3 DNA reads TGTGCCAGCAGTTTCGCAGGGGACACTGAAGCTTTCTTT.

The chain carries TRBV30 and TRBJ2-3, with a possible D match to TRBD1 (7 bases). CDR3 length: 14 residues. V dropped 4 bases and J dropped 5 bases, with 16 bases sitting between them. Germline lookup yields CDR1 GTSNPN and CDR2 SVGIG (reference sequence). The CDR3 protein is CAWTRGTAVDTQYF. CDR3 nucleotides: TGTGCCTGGACCCGCGGGACAGCTGTAGATACGCAGTATTTT.

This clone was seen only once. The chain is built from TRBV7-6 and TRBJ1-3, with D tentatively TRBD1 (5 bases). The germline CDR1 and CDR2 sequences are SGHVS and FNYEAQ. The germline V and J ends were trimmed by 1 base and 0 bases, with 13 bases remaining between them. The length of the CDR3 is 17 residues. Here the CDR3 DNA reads TGTGCCAGCAGCTTAGAAGCTCCCAGGGACTCTGGAAACACCATATATTTT. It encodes CASSLEAPRDSGNTIYF.

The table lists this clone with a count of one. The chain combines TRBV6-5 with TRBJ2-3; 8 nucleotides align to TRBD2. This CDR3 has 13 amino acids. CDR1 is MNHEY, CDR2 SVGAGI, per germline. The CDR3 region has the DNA TGTCTTTCCGCTAGCGGGAGCACAGATACGCAGTATTTT. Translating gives CLSASGSTDTQYF.

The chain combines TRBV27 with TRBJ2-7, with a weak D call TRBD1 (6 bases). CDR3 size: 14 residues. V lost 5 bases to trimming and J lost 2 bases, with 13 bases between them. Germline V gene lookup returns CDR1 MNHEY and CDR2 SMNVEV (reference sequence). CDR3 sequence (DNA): TGTGCCAGCAGTCTCACCGGGACAACCTACGAGCAGTACTTC. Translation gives CASSLTGTTYEQYF.

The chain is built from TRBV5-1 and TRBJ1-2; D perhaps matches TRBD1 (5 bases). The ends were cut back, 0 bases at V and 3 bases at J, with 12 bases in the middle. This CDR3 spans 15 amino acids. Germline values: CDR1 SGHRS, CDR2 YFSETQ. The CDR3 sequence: CASSLDSQGHYGYTF. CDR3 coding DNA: TGCGCCAGCAGCTTGGACTCGCAGGGCCACTATGGCTACACCTTC.

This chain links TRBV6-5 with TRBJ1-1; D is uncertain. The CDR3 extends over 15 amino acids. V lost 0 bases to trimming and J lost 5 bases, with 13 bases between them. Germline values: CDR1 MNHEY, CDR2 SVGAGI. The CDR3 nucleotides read TGTGCCAGCAGTTACTCGATAGGCCGGGGAACTGAAGCTTTCTTT. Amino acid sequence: CASSYSIGRGTEAFF.

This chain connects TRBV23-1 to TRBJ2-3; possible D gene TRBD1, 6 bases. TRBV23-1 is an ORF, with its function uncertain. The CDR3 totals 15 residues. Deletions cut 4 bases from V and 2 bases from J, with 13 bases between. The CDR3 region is CASSPLTGSTDTQYF. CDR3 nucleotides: TGCGCCAGCAGTCCGCTGACAGGCTCCACAGATACGCAGTATTTT.

CDR3 amino acids: CASSDRYNSPLHF. CDR3 DNA: TGTGCCAGCAGTGATCGCTATAATTCACCCCTCCACTTT. The chain links TRBV2 to TRBJ1-6; D not certain. V was pared by 3 bases and J by 3 bases, with 3 bases between. CDR1 and CDR2 from the germline V gene are SNHLY and FYNNEI. The CDR3 has 13 amino acids. The full variable domain, rest sourced from reference TRBV2 and TRBJ1-6, is EPEVTQTPSHQVTQMGQEVILRCVPISNHLYFYWYRQILGQKVEFLVSFYNNEISEKSEIFDDQFSVERPDGSNFTLKIRSTKLEDSAMYFCASSDRYNSPLHFGNGTRLTVT.

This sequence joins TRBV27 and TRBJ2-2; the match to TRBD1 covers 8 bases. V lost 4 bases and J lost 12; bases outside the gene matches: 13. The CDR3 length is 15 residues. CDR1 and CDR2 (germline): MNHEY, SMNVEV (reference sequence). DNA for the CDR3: TGTGCCAGCAGTTCACAACCACCGGACAGGGAGAAGCTGTTTTTT. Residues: CASSSQPPDREKLFF.

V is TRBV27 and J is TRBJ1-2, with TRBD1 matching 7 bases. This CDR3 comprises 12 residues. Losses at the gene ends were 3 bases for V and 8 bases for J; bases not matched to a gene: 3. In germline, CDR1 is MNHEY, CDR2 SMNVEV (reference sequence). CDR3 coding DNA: TGTGCCAGCAGTTTCCAGGGGGAAGGCTACACCTTC. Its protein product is CASSFQGEGYTF.